This T cell receptor (beta chain) was documented in a study of shared clonotypes between healthy human individuals. With regard to this clone: The target antigen is unknown.

TCRdb keeps only in-frame clones here, not all; method: immunoSEQ multiplex PCR. The table records some 650,000 clones, around 97% of them present only once. General study results and limits: Generally, naive subsets (rather than memory subsets) showed larger estimated richness.

CDR1 and CDR2 (germline): SGHNT, YYREEE (reference sequence). V was clipped by 5 bases and J by 11 bases, with 22 bases between them. This CDR3 spans 14 amino acids. The receptor comes from a woman aged 25 to 45 in good health. This chain links TRBV5-4 with TRBJ1-1; D is perhaps TRBD1 (5 bases). Input material: naive CD4+ T cells sorted from blood. Subset given: CD45RA+ positively selected. DNA of the CDR3: TGTGCCAGCAGATCTGCCGGACACCCCACTGGGGCTTTCTTT. Encoded protein: CASRSAGHPTGAFF.